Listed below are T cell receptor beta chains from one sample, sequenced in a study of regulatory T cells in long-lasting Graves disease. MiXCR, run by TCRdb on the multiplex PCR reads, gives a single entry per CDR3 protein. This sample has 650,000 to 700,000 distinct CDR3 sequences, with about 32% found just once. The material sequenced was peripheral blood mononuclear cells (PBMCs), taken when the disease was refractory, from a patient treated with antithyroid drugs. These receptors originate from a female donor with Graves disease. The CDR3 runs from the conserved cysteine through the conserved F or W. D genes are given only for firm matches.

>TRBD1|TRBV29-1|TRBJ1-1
CSVESPQGATEAFF
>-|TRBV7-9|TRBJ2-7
CASSPQGPQEQYF
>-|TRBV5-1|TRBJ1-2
CASSVDGNGYTF
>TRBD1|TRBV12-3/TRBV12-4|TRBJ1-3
CASSGLPRQGTSGNTIYF
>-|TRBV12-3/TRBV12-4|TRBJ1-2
CASSLGQGPYGYTF
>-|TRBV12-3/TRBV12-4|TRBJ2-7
CASSFKGGEQYF
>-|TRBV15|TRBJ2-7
CATSRGAGSNEQYF
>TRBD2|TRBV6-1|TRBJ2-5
CASSLKRETETQYF
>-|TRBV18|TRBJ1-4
CASSHTPTTNEKLFF
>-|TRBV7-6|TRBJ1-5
CASSLVDTSNQPQHF
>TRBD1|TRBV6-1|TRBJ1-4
CATQGAEVEKLFF
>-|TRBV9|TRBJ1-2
CASTNPGSNYGYTF
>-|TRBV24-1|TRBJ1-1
CATPGGPDTEAFF
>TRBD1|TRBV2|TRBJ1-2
CASIGTGNYGYTF
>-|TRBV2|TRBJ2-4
CASSERGGGKNIQYF
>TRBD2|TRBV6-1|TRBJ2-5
CASRQGLAGGGYQETQYF
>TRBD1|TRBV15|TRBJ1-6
CATSRGKGGQGASPLHF
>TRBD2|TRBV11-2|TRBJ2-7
CASSGGLAPYEQYF
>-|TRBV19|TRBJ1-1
CASSISPTGNTEAFF
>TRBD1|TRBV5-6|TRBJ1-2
CASSTRKWTGRSYGYTF
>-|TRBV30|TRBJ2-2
CAWTLAGELFF
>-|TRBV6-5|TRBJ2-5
CASSYSGVAVGLDQETQYF
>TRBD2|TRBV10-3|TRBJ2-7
CAIKGGIAGGYEQYF
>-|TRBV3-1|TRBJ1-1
CASSQDPFRQKNTEAFF
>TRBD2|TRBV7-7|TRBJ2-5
CASSPGGGQVKQETQYF
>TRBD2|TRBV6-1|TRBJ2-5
CASSEILAGGPPETQYF
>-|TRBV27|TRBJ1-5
CASRPLGHQPRQPQHF
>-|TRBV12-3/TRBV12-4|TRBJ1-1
CASRRQGGPEAFF
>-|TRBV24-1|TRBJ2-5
CATNLTEETQYF
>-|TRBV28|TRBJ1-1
CASSLAGTGAFF
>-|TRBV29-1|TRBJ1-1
CSVEGAVQGAEAFF
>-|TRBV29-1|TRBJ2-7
CSVERGYEQYF
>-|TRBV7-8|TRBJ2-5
CASSFPPVRETQYF
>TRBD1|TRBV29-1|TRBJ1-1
CSAISGGSGEAFF
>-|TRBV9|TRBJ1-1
CASSPLGRRNANTEAFF
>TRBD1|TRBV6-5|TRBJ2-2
CASSYSPQETGDTGELFF
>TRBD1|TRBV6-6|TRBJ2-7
CASSYSTGGATEQYF
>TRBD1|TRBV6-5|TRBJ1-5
CASSYSHRGRGQPQHF
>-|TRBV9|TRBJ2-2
CASSPRTSNTGELFF
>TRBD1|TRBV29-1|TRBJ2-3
CSVQGGTGSSTDTQYF
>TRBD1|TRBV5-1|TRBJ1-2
CASSPGQGIWGYTF
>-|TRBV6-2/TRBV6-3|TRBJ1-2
CASSENMFGGYTF
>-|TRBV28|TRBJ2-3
CASSPNRFPTDTQYF
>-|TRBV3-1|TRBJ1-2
CASSQNIYGYTF
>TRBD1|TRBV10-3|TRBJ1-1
CAISRDRNTEAFF
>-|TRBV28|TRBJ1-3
CASSHRVAGNTIYF
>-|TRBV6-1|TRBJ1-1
CASSTDITLKAFF
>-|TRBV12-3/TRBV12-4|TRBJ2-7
CASSSPRDRNRFLPSTYEQYF